The 9 T cell receptor beta chains below come from one sample, sequenced in a study of lymphopenia after photon versus proton radiotherapy. Sequencing was performed with immunoSEQ multiplex PCR; in TCRdb, only in-frame clones are kept and a portion is missing. Of tens of thousands of clones listed, approximately 87% are singletons. Source: peripheral blood, taken from a patient treated with proton-based radiotherapy. These receptors originate from a woman in her sixties with cholangiocarcinoma. Some clones in this sample may be carry-over from other donors' samples.

The chain employs TRBV11-2 and TRBJ2-3; D possibly uses TRBD1 or TRBD2 (6 bases each). The ends were cut back, 4 bases at V and 4 bases at J, with 15 bases in the middle. The CDR3 covers 15 residues. Germline V gives CDR1 SGHAT, CDR2 FQNNGV. CDR3 sequence reads: CASSSLGGMADTQYF. CDR3 nucleotides: TGTGCCAGCAGCTCCCTAGGGGGGATGGCAGATACGCAGTATTTT. The full variable domain, rest sourced from reference TRBV11-2 and TRBJ2-3, is EAGVAQSPRYKIIEKRQSVAFWCNPISGHATLYWYQQILGQGPKLLIQFQNNGVVDDSQLPKDRFSAERLKGVDSTLKIQPAKLEDSAVYLCASSSLGGMADTQYFGPGTRLTVL.

The gene calls are TRBV7-8 and TRBJ1-1; 9 bases map to TRBD1. Germline CDR1 SGHVS, CDR2 FQNEAQ. This CDR3 has 14 amino acids. Unmatched junction bases numbered 8, after V lost 5 bases and J lost 7 bases. DNA of the CDR3: TGTGCCAGCAGCCCTAGGACAGGGGAGGGTGAAGCTTTCTTT. This gives the protein CASSPRTGEGEAFF.

V and J are TRBV6-5 and TRBJ1-6; D unresolved. The CDR3 covers 13 residues. The ends were cut back, 7 bases at V and 5 bases at J, with 9 bases in the middle. CDR1 is MNHEY, CDR2 SVGAGI, per germline. In DNA, the CDR3 is TGTGCCAGCAAATTCAGAAATAATTCACCCCTCCACTTT. Translation gives CASKFRNNSPLHF.

The chain employs TRBV18 and TRBJ2-7; tentatively, D is TRBD1 or TRBD2 (6 bases each). CDR3 length equals 13 residues. V was trimmed by 6 bases and J by 2 bases, leaving 11 bases between them. Germline V gene lookup returns CDR1 KGHSH and CDR2 LQKENI. The CDR3: CASSEGVTYEQYF. The CDR3 DNA reads TGTGCCAGCTCGGAGGGGGTTACCTACGAGCAGTACTTC.

V is TRBV7-2 and J is TRBJ2-1, with 9 bases fitting TRBD2. Germline loops: CDR1 SGHTA, CDR2 FQGNSA. The CDR3 extends over 15 amino acids. V lost 5 bases, J lost 7 bases, and 9 bases stayed unmatched. CDR3 in amino acids: CASSLKAGGGNEQFF. CDR3 DNA sequence: TGTGCCAGCAGCCTGAAAGCGGGAGGAGGTAATGAGCAGTTCTTC.

The table lists this clone with a count of one. The chain links TRBV7-2 to TRBJ1-1; TRBD1 agrees at 11 bases. The germline CDR1 and CDR2 sequences are SGHTA and FQGNSA. The ends lost 4 bases at V and 4 bases at J; junction bases unmatched: 5. The CDR3 is made up of 15 amino acids. CDR3 protein: CASSWTGGAITEAFF. CDR3 sequence (DNA): TGTGCCAGCAGCTGGACAGGGGGCGCGATCACTGAAGCTTTCTTT.

This clone was detected a few times. V usage is TRBV2 and J usage is TRBJ2-7, with D possibly TRBD1 on 6 matching bases. The ends were cut back, 9 bases at V and 1 base at J, with 13 bases in the middle. Germline-derived CDR1 and CDR2 are SNHLY and FYNNEI. The CDR3 length is 13 residues. CDR3 protein: CARKRGSSYEQYF. DNA of the CDR3: TGTGCCAGAAAAAGGGGGTCATCCTACGAGCAGTACTTC.

This clone was counted a few times. This chain links TRBV30 with TRBJ2-1; 14 nucleotides agree with TRBD2. Germline-derived CDR1 and CDR2 are GTSNPN and SVGIG (reference sequence). V shed 6 bases and J 10 bases; nucleotides not matched to a gene: 8. This CDR3 is built from 14 residues. CDR3: CACYGLAGGREQFF. The CDR3 DNA reads TGTGCCTGTTATGGACTAGCGGGGGGCCGGGAGCAGTTCTTC. Variable domain in full (rest from reference TRBV30 and TRBJ2-1): SQTIHQWPATLVQPVGSPLSLECTVEGTSNPNLYWYRQAAGRGLQLLFYSVGIGQISSEVPQNLSASRPQDRQFILSSKKLLLSDSGFYLCACYGLAGGREQFFGPGTRLTVL.

This rearrangement joins TRBV4-1 to TRBJ2-5; 7 positions agree with TRBD1. CDR1 and CDR2 from the germline V gene are MGHRA and YSYEKL. The length of the CDR3 is 14 residues. With V trimmed by 4 bases and J by 5 bases, 7 bases remained unmatched. The CDR3 spells CASSLQGLGETQYF. CDR3 in DNA: TGCGCCAGCAGCCTACAGGGGCTCGGGGAGACCCAGTACTTC.